This TCR beta chain originates from a study of regulatory T cells in long-lasting Graves disease. Study-wide context: More than 5 years of antithyroid drugs with positive TSH receptor antibodies defined persistent Graves' disease. Study outcomes and limitations: The analysis examined peripheral blood only and excluded thyroid tissue. The study found lower TCR diversity in persistent Graves' patients than in newly diagnosed ones.

In building TCR beta libraries, iRepertoire HTBI primers were used together with Arm-PCR of CDR3 regions. Each CDR3 protein is one row after TCRdb ran MiXCR on the multiplex PCR reads. Seen here are roughly 300,000 distinct CDR3 sequences, roughly 21% observed once, and the top ten hold roughly 56%. As for time point: persistent/refractory GD, antithyroid drugs over 5 years with positive TRAb. Generation of the TCR library employed RNA extracted from PBMCs. About this clonotype: The antigen is unknown.

V dropped 2 bases and J dropped 0 bases, with 6 bases sitting between them. CDR3 size: 14 residues. Germline lookup yields CDR1 SGHKS and CDR2 YYEKEE (reference sequence). The receptor was isolated from a female donor with Graves disease. The chain has TRBV5-5 and TRBJ1-3; D uncertain. Here the sequenced sample was peripheral blood mononuclear cells (PBMCs), taken when the disease was refractory, from a patient treated with antithyroid drugs. The CDR3 bases are TGTGCCAGCAGCTTTAGTAACTCTGGAAACACCATATATTTT. Amino acid sequence: CASSFSNSGNTIYF.